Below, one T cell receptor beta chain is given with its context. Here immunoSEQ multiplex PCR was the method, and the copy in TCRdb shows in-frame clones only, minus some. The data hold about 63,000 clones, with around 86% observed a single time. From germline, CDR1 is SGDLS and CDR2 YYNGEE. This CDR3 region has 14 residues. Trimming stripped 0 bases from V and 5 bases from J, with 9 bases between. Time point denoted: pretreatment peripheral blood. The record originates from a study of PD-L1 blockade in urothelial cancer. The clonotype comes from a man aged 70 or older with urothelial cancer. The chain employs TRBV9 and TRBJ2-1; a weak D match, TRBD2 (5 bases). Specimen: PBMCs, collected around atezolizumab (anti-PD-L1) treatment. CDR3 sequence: CASSVASIDNEQFF. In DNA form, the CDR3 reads TGTGCCAGCAGCGTAGCTAGCATAGACAATGAGCAGTTCTTC.